Detailed here is one TCR beta chain. Antigen unknown. Primers: 60 Vbeta forward and 13 Jbeta reverse. Original processing methods: Later analysis identified tens of millions of unique TCR beta chains, approximately 10 million shared. Only in-frame clones appear in the TCRdb table, and some are missing; sequencing was by immunoSEQ multiplex PCR. V and J calls and clone size follow that table, whereas D and trimming were derived from the DNA. The profile shows some 130,000 clones, roughly 77% of them singletons. Each donor was healthy, and each was a bone marrow donor. Unrecorded immune exposure was likely among donors, who were nominally healthy when sampled. These data originate in a study of cytomegalovirus exposure and HLA in healthy donors. General study points: Association of fewer than 20,000 TCR beta sequences with HLA alleles was found at 0.05 false discovery rate in a later analysis.

This CDR3 is 19 amino acids long. Germline CDR1 reads SEHNR; CDR2 reads FQNEAQ (reference sequence). The V segment lost 4 bases and the J segment 0 bases; nucleotides outside the gene matches: 14. The clonotype originates from a man aged 25-45 years in good health. The chain carries TRBV7-9 and TRBJ2-1; 8 bases agree with TRBD2. The sequenced sample was PBMCs. CDR3 DNA: TGTGCCAGCAGCTACCCGGTAGCGGGAAGCGACAGCTCCTACAATGAGCAGTTCTTC. Amino acid sequence: CASSYPVAGSDSSYNEQFF.